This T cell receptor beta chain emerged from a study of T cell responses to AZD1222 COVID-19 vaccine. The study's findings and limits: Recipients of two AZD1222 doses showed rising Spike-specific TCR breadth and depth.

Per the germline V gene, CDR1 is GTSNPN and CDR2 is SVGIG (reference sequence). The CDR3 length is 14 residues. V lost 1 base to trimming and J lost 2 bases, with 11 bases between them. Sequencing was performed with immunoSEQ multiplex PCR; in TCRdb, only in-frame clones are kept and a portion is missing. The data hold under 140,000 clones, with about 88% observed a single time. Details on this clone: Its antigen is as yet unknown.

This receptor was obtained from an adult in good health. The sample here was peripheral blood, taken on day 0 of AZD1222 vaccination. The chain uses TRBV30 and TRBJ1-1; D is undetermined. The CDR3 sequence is CAWSAETYNTEAFF. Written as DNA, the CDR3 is TGTGCCTGGAGTGCTGAAACGTACAACACTGAAGCTTTCTTT.